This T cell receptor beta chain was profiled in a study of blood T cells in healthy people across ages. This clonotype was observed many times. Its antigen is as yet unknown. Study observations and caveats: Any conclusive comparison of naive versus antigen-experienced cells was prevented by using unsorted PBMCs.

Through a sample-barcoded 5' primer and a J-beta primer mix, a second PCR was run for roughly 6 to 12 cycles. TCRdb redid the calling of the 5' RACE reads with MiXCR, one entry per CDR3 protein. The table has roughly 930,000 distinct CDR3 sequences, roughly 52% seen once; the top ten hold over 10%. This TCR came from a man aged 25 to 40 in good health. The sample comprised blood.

The CDR3: CASSFSSGGAEDTQYF. CDR3 bases: TGTGCCAGCAGCTTCTCTAGCGGGGGGGCCGAAGATACGCAGTATTTT. The rearrangement uses TRBV7-2 and TRBJ2-3; the match to TRBD2 covers 12 bases. This CDR3 has 16 amino acids. Per the germline V gene, CDR1 is SGHTA and CDR2 is FQGNSA. Trimming at V came to 3 bases and at J to 5 bases, leaving 6 bases not matched to a gene.